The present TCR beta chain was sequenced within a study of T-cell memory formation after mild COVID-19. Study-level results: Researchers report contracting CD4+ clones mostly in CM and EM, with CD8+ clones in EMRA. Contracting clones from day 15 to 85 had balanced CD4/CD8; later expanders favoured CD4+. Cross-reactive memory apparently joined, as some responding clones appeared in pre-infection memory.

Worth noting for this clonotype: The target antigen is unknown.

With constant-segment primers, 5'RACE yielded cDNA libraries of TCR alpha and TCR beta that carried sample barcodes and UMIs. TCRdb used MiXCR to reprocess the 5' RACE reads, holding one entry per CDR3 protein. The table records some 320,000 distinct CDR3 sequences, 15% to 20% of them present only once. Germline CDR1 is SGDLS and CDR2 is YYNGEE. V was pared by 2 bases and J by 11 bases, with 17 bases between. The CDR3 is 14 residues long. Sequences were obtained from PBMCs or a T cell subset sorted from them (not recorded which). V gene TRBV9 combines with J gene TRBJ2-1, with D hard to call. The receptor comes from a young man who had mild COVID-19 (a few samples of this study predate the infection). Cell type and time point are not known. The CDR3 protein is CASSVPGVDGKQFF. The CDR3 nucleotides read TGTGCCAGCAGCGTCCCGGGCGTCGATGGTAAGCAGTTCTTC.